A selection of T cell receptor beta chains follows, all from one sample in a study of blood T cell repertoires in COVID-19. The data were produced by immunoSEQ multiplex PCR, yet TCRdb's version contains in-frame clones alone and is incomplete. The table records 150,000 to 250,000 clones, 75% to 85% of them present only once. Input material: peripheral blood. The receptors stem from a middle-aged woman with COVID-19, enrolled during active disease. Both conserved end residues are part of each CDR3. The order of the fields is J gene, V gene, CDR3 protein.

>TRBJ2-3|TRBV7-2
CASSLAVPGVGDTQYF
>TRBJ2-5|TRBV12-3/TRBV12-4
CASSLLQQETQYF
>TRBJ2-5|TRBV9
CASSRGETQYF
>TRBJ2-3|TRBV24-1
CATSDTAGTSADTQYF
>TRBJ2-7|TRBV29-1
CSGGTKYEQYF
>TRBJ2-3|TRBV6-5
CASFTRTRTDTQYF
>TRBJ2-7|TRBV19
CASSILGQGVYEQYF
>TRBJ2-2|TRBV11-3
CASSSPAGRTGELFF
>TRBJ2-2|TRBV7-3
CASSLSGGYGTGELFF
>TRBJ2-3|TRBV2
CASNRLAGTDTQYF
>TRBJ1-6|TRBV7-9
CASSSDRTYNSPLHF
>TRBJ2-1|TRBV13
CASRPTGFSEQFF
>TRBJ2-7|TRBV5-5
CASSIPFGEQYF
>TRBJ2-1|TRBV9
CASSRASGSYNEQFF
>TRBJ2-7|TRBV12-1
CASSSLFLTGQYF
>TRBJ1-1|TRBV6-2/TRBV6-3
CASSSHRGQGNTEAFF
>TRBJ2-1|TRBV19
CATGLAGHSYNEQFF
>TRBJ2-5|TRBV27
CASILGRQETQYF
>TRBJ2-7|TRBV5-4
CASSLAYGGLLSYEQYF
>TRBJ1-4|TRBV5-1
CASRPGGATNEKLFF
>TRBJ1-1|TRBV5-1
CASSLEGTGMSITEAFF
>TRBJ2-2|TRBV11-1
CASSRSRKPYTGELFF
>TRBJ1-1|TRBV5-6
CASSFRSAGMNTEAFF
>TRBJ1-5|TRBV2
CASSRDRDQPQHF
>TRBJ2-7|TRBV19
CASRETSGKYEQYF
>TRBJ1-5|TRBV6-5
CASSSLTGGNQPQHF
>TRBJ2-7|TRBV4-3
CASSQDHRDRVGYEQYF
>TRBJ2-5|TRBV6-1
CASSDWTGEVAETQYF
>TRBJ1-6|TRBV2
CATAAGIQNSPLHF
>TRBJ2-2|TRBV11-2
CASSSSGQTVFF
>TRBJ2-7|TRBV30
CAWGQSYEQYF
>TRBJ1-2|TRBV7-3
CASSLGTPLGYGYTF
>TRBJ2-1|TRBV27
CASRRPIAGGYNEQFF
>TRBJ2-4|TRBV18
CASSPQLAGGENIQYF
>TRBJ1-5|TRBV5-1
CASSLTVDSNQPQHF
>TRBJ1-1|TRBV7-2
CASSSTGLMNTEAFF
>TRBJ2-5|TRBV10-3
CAISDASGNTQGTQYF
>TRBJ1-6|TRBV19
CASAAGTRFITLHF
>TRBJ2-3|TRBV7-9
CASSRGDFTDTQYF
>TRBJ1-2|TRBV5-1
CASTNAEGRSAGYTF
>TRBJ2-1|TRBV5-8
CASSLAPLGFRGNEQFF
>TRBJ1-2|TRBV7-2
CASSRQGYGYTF
>TRBJ1-4|TRBV18
CASSLGGNLNEKLFF
>TRBJ1-4|TRBV10-3
CAISEHGMRQVATNEKLFF
>TRBJ2-5|TRBV11-2
CASSFPGSETQYF
>TRBJ1-4|TRBV7-9
CASSLEGPAGTNEKLFF